Following are 8 T cell receptor beta chains from one sample sequenced in a study of T-cell memory formation after mild COVID-19. TCRdb called the 5' RACE reads again in MiXCR, with one record for every CDR3 protein. The sample carries about 350,000 distinct CDR3 sequences, approximately 15% recorded once. Sequencing was performed on PBMCs or a T cell subset sorted from them (not recorded which). Receptors originate from a man aged 18 to 35 who had mild COVID-19 (a few samples of this study predate the infection). Cell type and time point are not known.

This clonotype was seen ten or more times. The J gene is TRBJ2-3, the V gene TRBV7-3; the match to TRBD2 covers 7 bases. This CDR3 spans 17 amino acids. The germline CDR1 and CDR2 sequences are SGHTA and FQGTGA. With V trimmed by 1 base and J by 3 bases, 10 bases remained unmatched. CDR3 nucleotide sequence: TGTGCCAGCAGCTTAAGTTCCCGTGGCGGGGGTACAGATACGCAGTATTTT. Protein product: CASSLSSRGGGTDTQYF.

This chain joins TRBV12-3 or TRBV12-4 and TRBJ2-3, with 9 bases that match TRBD1. V dropped 5 bases and J dropped 5; count of bases not matched to a gene: 8. The CDR3 extends over 15 amino acids. CDR3 residues: CASSIRQGGRDTQYF. CDR3 DNA sequence: TGTGCCAGCAGTATTAGACAGGGGGGTAGAGATACGCAGTATTTT.

This clonotype has a count of ten or more. V usage is TRBV7-3 and J usage is TRBJ2-5; the D gene is possibly TRBD1 (6 bases). V was cut by 2 bases and J by 4 bases, with 11 bases left in between. The length of the CDR3 is 14 residues. CDR1 is SGHTA and CDR2 is FQGTGA in the germline V gene. CDR3 residues: CASSLLGGGETQYF. The CDR3, as DNA: TGTGCCAGCAGCTTATTAGGGGGTGGAGAGACCCAGTACTTC.

This clonotype was detected ten times or more. The chain recombines TRBV12-3 or TRBV12-4 with TRBJ1-6, with D unclear. Trimming removed 3 bases at V and 8 bases at J, with 5 bases between. The CDR3 has 12 amino acids. CDR3 nucleotides: TGTGCCAGCAGTTTTATCCATTCACCCCTCCACTTT. Translated, it gives CASSFIHSPLHF.

This chain uses TRBV7-2 with TRBJ2-2; 9 nucleotides match TRBD1. CDR3 length: 16 residues. Germline loops: CDR1 SGHTA, CDR2 FQGNSA. V lost 1 base to trimming and J lost 4 bases; unmatched junction nucleotides: 4. CDR3 nucleotides: TGTGCCAGCAGCTTAGACGGGACAGGGAGCACCGGGGAGCTGTTTTTT. It is translated as CASSLDGTGSTGELFF.

The chain couples TRBV7-9 to TRBJ2-3, with D tentatively TRBD1 (5 bases). Trimming took off 2 bases at V and 3 bases at J, with 30 bases between the two ends. Germline V gene data show CDR1 as SEHNR and CDR2 as FQNEAQ (reference sequence). The CDR3 covers 21 residues. This chain's CDR3 is CASSLPLRVKAAQVGTDTQYF. DNA for the CDR3: TGTGCCAGCAGCTTACCCCTCAGGGTTAAGGCAGCCCAAGTGGGAACAGATACGCAGTATTTT.

Many counts were recorded for this clonotype. This chain uses TRBV5-1 with TRBJ1-1, with TRBD1 matching 7 bases. The CDR3 loop spans 14 amino acids. Germline-derived CDR1 and CDR2 are SGHRS and YFSETQ. V shed 3 bases and J 0 bases; nucleotides not matched to a gene: 2. CDR3 loop: CASSSTGMNTEAFF. Written as DNA, the CDR3 is TGCGCCAGCAGCTCGACAGGGATGAACACTGAAGCTTTCTTT. The full variable domain, with the rest looked up from reference TRBV5-1 and TRBJ1-1, is KAGVTQTPRYLIKTRGQQVTLSCSPISGHRSVSWYQQTPGQGLQFLFEYFSETQRNKGNFPGRFSGRQFSNSRSEMNVSTLELGDSALYLCASSSTGMNTEAFFGQGTRLTVV.

In this sample, this clonotype turned up a few times. This chain connects TRBV20-1 to TRBJ1-2, with D possibly being TRBD1 (6 bases). Germline CDR1 is DFQATT and CDR2 is SNEGSKA (reference sequence). V lost 3 bases and J lost 8, with 19 bases in between. CDR3 length: 14 amino acids. As DNA, the CDR3 is TGCAGTGCTAGCTTAGAAGTGGGGGCTCACGGCTACACCTTC. Its translation is CSASLEVGAHGYTF.